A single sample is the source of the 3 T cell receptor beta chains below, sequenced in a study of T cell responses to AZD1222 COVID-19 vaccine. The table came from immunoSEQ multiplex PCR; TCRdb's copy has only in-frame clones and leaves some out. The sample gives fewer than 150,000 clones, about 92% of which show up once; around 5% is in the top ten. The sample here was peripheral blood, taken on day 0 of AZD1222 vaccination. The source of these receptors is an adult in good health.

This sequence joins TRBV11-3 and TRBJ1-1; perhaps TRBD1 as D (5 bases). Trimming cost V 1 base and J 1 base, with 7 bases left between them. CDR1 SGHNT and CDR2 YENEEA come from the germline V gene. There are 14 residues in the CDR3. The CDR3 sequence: CASSLGRGNTEAFF. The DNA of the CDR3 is TGTGCCAGCAGCTTAGGTAGGGGGAACACTGAAGCTTTCTTT.

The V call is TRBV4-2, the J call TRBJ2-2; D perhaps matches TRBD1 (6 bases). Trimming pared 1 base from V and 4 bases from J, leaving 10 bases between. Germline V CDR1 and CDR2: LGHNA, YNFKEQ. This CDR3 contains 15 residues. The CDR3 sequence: CASSQGAGVTGELFF. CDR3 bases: TGTGCCAGCAGCCAAGGGGCAGGGGTCACCGGGGAGCTGTTTTTT.

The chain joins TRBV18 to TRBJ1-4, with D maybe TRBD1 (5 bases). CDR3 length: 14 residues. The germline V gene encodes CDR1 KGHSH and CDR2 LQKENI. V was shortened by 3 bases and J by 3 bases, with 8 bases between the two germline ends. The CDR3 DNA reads TGTGCCAGCTCACCCAGGGATGCTAATGAAAAACTGTTTTTT. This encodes CASSPRDANEKLFF.